The T cell receptor beta chain described here comes from a study of cytomegalovirus exposure and HLA in healthy donors (dated by TCRdb to about 2017). For context, the study as a whole: In an earlier analysis of approximately 500 of the donors, 276 Gb of sequence data and 90 million to 120 million unique TCR beta sequences from roughly 190 million T cells were reported. Along with the roughly 700-subject first cohort, a separate validation cohort of 120 different subjects was used. On average, around 240,000 unique TCR beta nucleotide sequences were sequenced per donor among a few hundred genotyped donors of the cohort, with about 17% of those sequences being non-productive. Of the 300 to 400 genotyped donors, over 70% fell in the genetic ancestry cluster associated with self-reported Caucasian donors. The study was designed to test whether signatures of past pathogen exposure could be identified by cataloging public T cell receptors. A later analysis re-examined previously published TCR beta repertoires from 600 to 700 donors and added high-resolution HLA genotyping to investigate patterns of TCR occurrence. Because of strong linkage in the cohort, roughly five DR-DQ haplotypes were treated as single units for association and clustering. Donor age, sex, ethnicity and CMV serostatus were compiled alongside the repertoire data. Class I and class II HLA loci were covered by the typing at four-digit resolution. Every discovery cohort repertoire had been produced on one sequencing platform. An earlier analysis of roughly 580 of the donors used high-throughput TCR beta sequencing to judge whether each TCR beta V gene segment behaved as functional or pseudogenic. To predict cytomegalovirus infection status, the study combined high-throughput TCR immunosequencing, statistical association of individual TCRs with disease status, and machine learning. The number of typed donors differed by locus: roughly 629-630 for A, B, C, DRB1 and DQB1; 500 to 550 for DQA1; around 610 for DPA1; and around 450 for DPB1. In the later analysis, no new phenotypic data were used to find candidate immune exposures; instead, reliance was placed on TCR beta sequences and their occurrence across donors. In a later genetic analysis, genome-wide SNP genotypes for about 65% of the 666 donors were used, and that subset was treated as a discovery cohort. An early release that covered fewer than 750 HLA-typed donors contained approximately 300 gigabases of sequencing data and tens of millions of unique TCR sequences. The study profiled the T cell repertoires of around 700 subjects by immunosequencing and related them to cytomegalovirus serostatus. General study outcomes and caveats: A further reported finding was that TCR beta sequences accurately predicted the HLA-A and HLA-B alleles for most subjects in the first cohort. When HLA alleles, especially DR and DQ, strongly co-occurred, attributing TCR associations to individual alleles was difficult. The study listed approximately 160 TCR beta chains as associated with cytomegalovirus. Because counts were too low, roughly 17 rarely observed V segments, including chromosome 9 orphons, were left out of the earlier analysis of 587 of the donors. In a later genetic analysis, fewer N-insertions in productive TCRs were reported among donors in an Asian-associated ancestry cluster than the roughly 700-donor mean. Most CMV-associated TCR beta chains appeared to be HLA-restricted in a later analysis, and the HLA associations seemed to be driven largely by CMV exposure. CMV serostatus was the only immune exposure information available for the cohort. The sequencing pipeline was judged likely to have produced a cluster of highly shared sequence variants as a technical artifact. A few of the identified cytomegalovirus-associated TCR beta chains were confirmed in vitro to be specific for cytomegalovirus antigens. According to the authors, the approach could potentially be generalized to other disease states and immunological phenotypes. According to a later analysis, parvovirus B19, influenza, CMV and Epstein-Barr virus appeared linked to several top co-occurrence clusters. Most TCR sequences were observed very rarely across donors, whereas some public TCRs were present in many individuals. The classifier was reported to diagnose cytomegalovirus status with high specificity and sensitivity in both the original cohort and the validation cohort. At a false discovery rate of 0.05, a later analysis linked about 16,000 TCR beta sequences to specific HLA alleles. Roughly uniform sequencing depth across donors was assumed in presence/absence analyses, although this assumption may not hold. Correlated functional status among segregating V segments might reflect linkage disequilibrium, but an unknown experimental factor could not be ruled out. An earlier analysis of approximately 570 of the donors showed that most TCR beta V segments appeared in productive rearrangements either about 90% or about 30% of the time, which broadly matched IMGT annotations. According to a later analysis, TCR association rates differed among HLA loci, with DRB1 alleles showing the most associated TCRs and HLA-C alleles showing the fewest. In a later genetic analysis, a missense DCLRE1C variant was associated with V-gene and J-gene trimming of TCR beta chains, and the association was replicated in an independent cohort. The cohort was sequenced for TCR beta chains only, and without alpha or paired-chain data the features that could be detected were limited. Because HLA typing was missing for some donors at each locus, association tests included only the typed subset. A later analysis found that HLA-associated TCR beta chains were more clonally expanded and had lower generation probabilities than equally common non-associated chains.

Receptor amplification or capture employed the immunoSEQ multiplex PCR assay. For the multiplex PCR, a mixture combining 60 forward primers for TCR Vbeta segments and 13 reverse primers for TCR Jbeta segments was used. The CDR3 region of rearranged TCR beta genes was amplified from genomic DNA by a multiplex PCR assay. The amplified TCR beta libraries were sequenced on the Illumina HiSeq System as 87-base-pair reads. The study's processing was this. Across the 670 or so repertoires, a later analysis counted approximately 83 million unique TCR beta chains, roughly 11 million of which were shared by at least two donors. Raw reads were error-corrected and collapsed into unique sequences with a nearest-neighbor algorithm that merged closely related sequences to remove PCR and sequencing errors. V, D and J gene segments were assigned by aligning CDR3 sequences to IMGT reference sequences. For a sequence to be retained, a match of at least six nucleotides was required to both a V gene segment and a J gene segment. A rearrangement was called productive if the CDR3 had no stop codons and remained in frame with V and J, and every other rearrangement was called non-productive. Following IMGT convention, CDR3 was defined as the stretch from the second conserved V-encoded cysteine up to the conserved J-encoded phenylalanine. In an earlier analysis of roughly 580 of the donors, sequences lacking an unambiguous match to a single V gene segment were excluded. In an earlier analysis of a few hundred of the donors, V segments were called functional above 56.7% productive rearrangements and were called segregating when the between-donor standard deviation exceeded 5%. A statistical classification framework was built to diagnose cytomegalovirus status from the catalog of TCR beta chain sequences. In a later analysis, V and J genes were assigned by comparing TCR nucleotide sequences against IMGT/GENE-DB human TR gene sequences. A later analysis assigned CDR3 sequences and most-parsimonious VDJ recombination scenarios with the TCRdist pipeline. In a later analysis, each TCR beta chain was defined by its CDR3 amino acid sequence together with its V-gene family, and reads lacking a unique V-gene family were excluded. A later analysis removed nearly 600 highly shared, low-generation-probability nucleotide sequences to deal with suspected cross-contamination and a sequencing artifact. In a later analysis, a clonal expansion index was calculated for each public chain from normalized within-repertoire ranks of inferred template counts. Generation probabilities in a later analysis came from a VDJ recombination model fitted to out-of-frame rearrangements, and those results were checked against IGoR. A later analysis scored TCR-TCR, TCR-HLA and TCR-CMV co-occurrence with hypergeometric tests, applying a repertoire-size bias correction to TCR pairs. To estimate false discovery rates, a later analysis permuted the HLA or CMV assignments 20 times. A later analysis grouped co-occurring TCRs with DBSCAN, adding TCRdist sequence similarity when clustering within HLA-allele-positive subsets. Repertoires with fewer than 30,000 or more than 120,000 public chains were left out of co-occurrence clustering, as were a handful of repertoires with anomalous nucleotide sharing. TCRdb holds this immuneACCESS table with in-frame rearrangements only. Some clones are missing; in checked studies, unresolved V genes explain under half, and the rest has no known cause. Clone size and V and J calls were adopted from that table, with D and trimming inferred from the DNA. The sample table lists some 270,000 clones, approximately 80% of them with a count of one. Roughly 0.3% of the sample is taken by the ten largest.

The cohort was made up of several hundred healthy bone marrow donors. All cohort members were sampled while nominally healthy, although unrecorded immune exposures were likely present. The donor was CMV seronegative and belonged to the group of over 350 seronegative cohort members. A peripheral blood sample was provided by each donor, and peripheral blood mononuclear cells were used for TCR beta sequencing. The Qiagen DNeasy Blood Extraction Kit was used to extract genomic DNA from the blood cell samples. This clone appeared a single time. Its antigen specificity is not known. It has no much larger one-base neighbor in the sample; base qualities were not kept. The receptor was derived from a girl aged 2 to 9 in good health and CMV-seronegative. Sequencing was done on a sample of PBMCs.

The CDR3 in this case is CASSEKYRTYEQYF. The nucleotide sequence reads TGTGCCAGCAGTGAAAAGTACAGGACCTACGAGCAGTACTTC. The chain is encoded by TRBV6-1 joined to TRBJ2-7, with a tentative D gene TRBD1 over 5 matching bases. The CDR1 and CDR2 encoded by the germline V gene are MNHNS and SASEGT. The CDR3, from cysteine to phenylalanine, totals 14 residues. Just the 42-base CDR3 DNA is kept, in frame starting at base 1. Trimming takes 2 bases from V and 2 bases from J, and the germline ends sit 10 bases apart.